This T cell receptor beta chain was retrieved from a study of PD-L1 blockade in urothelial cancer (dated by TCRdb to about 2017). With respect to the entire study: All patients started therapy around 2014 and received atezolizumab 1,200 mg intravenously every 3 weeks. Twenty-five of 29 patients were males with bladder-origin urothelial cancer, and about 65% of the roughly 30 reported a prior smoking history. Patients had an ECOG performance status of 0 or 1 and had received between 0 and 3 prior chemotherapy regimens. Blood samples were analyzed at two time points: 3 weeks after treatment start (second dose) and 6 weeks after treatment start. A median of 141,255 T cells and 85,000 or so unique TCRs was obtained from blood samples, and a median clonality of around 0.08 was observed. An exploratory multi-omic analysis was conducted of the somatic, immune and clinical correlates of response to PD-L1 blockade with atezolizumab in urothelial cancer. Pretreatment tumor samples, along with matched peripheral blood collected serially before and after atezolizumab treatment, underwent TCR sequencing. Progression-free survival longer than 6 months counted as durable clinical benefit, and TCR features were additionally tested against both progression-free and overall survival. In the same patients who had TCR sequencing, pretreatment tumors also underwent whole exome sequencing and RNA sequencing. Nine patients achieved durable clinical benefit and approximately 20 did not. Twenty-nine patients had pretreatment blood TCR-seq, about 25 had at least one posttreatment blood collection, and about 25 had tumor TCR-seq.

A distance of 16 bases separates the germline ends of V and J, which lose 4 bases and 1 base respectively. Sequences MGHRA (CDR1) and YSYEKL (CDR2) are obtained from the germline V gene. Reading from cysteine to phenylalanine, the CDR3 counts 17 amino acids. The retained sequence is limited to the CDR3, 51 bases, with the frame set at the first base. Broad study findings and their caveats: A pretreatment peripheral blood TCR clonality below the median was linked to improved progression-free and overall survival. Because the sample size was small (n ≈ 31) and many of the analyses were exploratory, the results are meant to be hypothesis-generating. Greater expansion of tumor-associated TCR clones in peripheral blood 3 weeks after the start of treatment was observed in patients with durable benefit (n ≈ 22, p = 0.022).

The time point label on this specimen signifies: peripheral blood 6 weeks after treatment start. The cohort included roughly 30 patients with locally advanced or metastatic urothelial carcinoma who were treated at Memorial Sloan Kettering on a trial protocol. Peripheral blood mononuclear cells were collected from each patient pretreatment and during treatment, giving between 1 and 8 total time points per patient. The Qiagen DNeasy Blood extraction kit was used to purify genomic DNA from total PBMCs and tumor samples. PBMCs were collected pretreatment and during treatment and were isolated and stored as previously described. In the case of this clone: Its antigen is not yet known. Qualities for individual bases were not recorded, and no much larger clone is one base off.

To estimate absolute template abundance from read counts, synthetic TCR analog templates were spiked into each PCR. Using the immunoSEQ assay, TCRbeta CDR3 regions were amplified from genomic DNA with bias-controlled V and J gene primers. Sequencing of rearranged TCRbeta segments was done at approximately 20X coverage. As for the original processing: Sequencing errors were corrected by clustering, and CDR3s were annotated against IMGT so that V, D and J genes could be assigned. Downstream analyses used only productive TCRbeta rearrangements, leaving out any out-of-frame or stop-codon sequences. Clonality was computed as one minus Shannon entropy normalized by the log of the number of unique productive sequences. Fisher's exact test with Benjamini-Hochberg correction, at a threshold of adjusted p below 0.01, was used to find clones that differed between time points or between blood and tumor. TCRdb mirrors the immuneACCESS table, restricted to in-frame sequences. Some clones are absent from its copies; in checked studies, under half trace to an unresolved V gene, and the reason for the others is unknown. V, J and clone size were drawn from that table, and D and trimming were deduced from the DNA. In this sample the table shows 65,000 to 85,000 clones, around 90% of which occur a single time. Clones ranked in the top ten supply 0.7% to 0.9% of the sample.

Recombination linked TRBV4-1 to TRBJ2-2; TRBD1 is a possible D gene, resting on 5 matching bases. This TCR derives from a woman at least 80 years old with urothelial cancer. Here the sequenced sample was PBMCs, taken around atezolizumab (anti-PD-L1) treatment. The CDR3 corresponds to CASSLQFPTVNTGELFF. The nucleotide sequence reads as follows: TGCGCCAGCAGCCTCCAATTTCCGACAGTGAACACCGGGGAGCTGTTTTTT.